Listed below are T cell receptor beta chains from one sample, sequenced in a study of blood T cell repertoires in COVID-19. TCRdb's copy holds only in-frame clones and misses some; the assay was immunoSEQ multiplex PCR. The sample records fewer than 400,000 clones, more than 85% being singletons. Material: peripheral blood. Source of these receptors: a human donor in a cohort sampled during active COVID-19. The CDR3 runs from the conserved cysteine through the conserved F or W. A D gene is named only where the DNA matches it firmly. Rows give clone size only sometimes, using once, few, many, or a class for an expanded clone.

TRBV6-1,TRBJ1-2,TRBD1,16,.,TGTGCCAGCAGTGAAGCGTTGGACAGGGAAGTATATGGCTACACCTTC,CASSEALDREVYGYTF
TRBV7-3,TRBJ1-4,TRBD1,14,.,TGTGCCAGCAGCCTGACAGGGGGCGGTGGAAAACTGTTTTTT,CASSLTGGGGKLFF
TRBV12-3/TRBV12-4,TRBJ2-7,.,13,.,TGTGCCAGCAGTCCCACCGGTGGGCACGAGCAGTACTTC,CASSPTGGHEQYF
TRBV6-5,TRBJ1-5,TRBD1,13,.,TGTGCCAGCAGAGGGGGCGGCAATCAGCCCCAGCATTTT,CASRGGGNQPQHF
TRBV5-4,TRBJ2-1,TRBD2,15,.,TGTGCCAGCAGCAACCTAGCGGGGGGGCGGAATGAGCAGTTCTTC,CASSNLAGGRNEQFF
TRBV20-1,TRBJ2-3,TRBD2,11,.,TGCAGTGCCTTGGGGGGGGATACGCAGTATTTT,CSALGGDTQYF
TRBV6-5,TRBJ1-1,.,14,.,TGTGCCAGCAGTTACGGGGAGGTGAACACTGAAGCTTTCTTT,CASSYGEVNTEAFF
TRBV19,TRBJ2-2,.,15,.,TGTGCCAGTAGTATAGGTGGAGGGAGCACCGGGGAGCTGTTTTTT,CASSIGGGSTGELFF
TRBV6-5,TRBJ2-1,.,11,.,TGTGCCAGCAGGGTTCGGTATGAGCAGTTCTTC,CASRVRYEQFF
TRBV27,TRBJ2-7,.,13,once,TGTGCCAGCAGTTGGGGGGAGGCCTACGAGCAGTACTTC,CASSWGEAYEQYF
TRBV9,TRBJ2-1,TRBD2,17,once,TGTGCCAGCAGCGTCAGAGAGCGGGAGGGCGCTAACAATGAGCAGTTCTTC,CASSVREREGANNEQFF
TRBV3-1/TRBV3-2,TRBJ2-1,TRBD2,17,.,TGTGCCAGCAGCCAGGGGAGATTGGGCGGGAGGACGAATGAGCAGTTCTTC,CASSQGRLGGRTNEQFF
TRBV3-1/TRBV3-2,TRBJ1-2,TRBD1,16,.,TGTGCCAGCAGCCCGATGCTTTTTCAGGGGGCGGATGGCTACACCTTC,CASSPMLFQGADGYTF
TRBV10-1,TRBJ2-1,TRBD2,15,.,TGCGCCAGCAGTGATACTAGCGGGAGTCGTAATGAGCAGTTCTTC,CASSDTSGSRNEQFF
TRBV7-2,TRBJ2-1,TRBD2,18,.,TGTGCCAGCAGCTTAGTGGCTGGCGTAGCGGGAGGGCCGGGGGAGCAGTTCTTC,CASSLVAGVAGGPGEQFF
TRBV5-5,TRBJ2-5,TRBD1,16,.,TGTGCCAGCAGCCCAGGACAGGGCCCCCTTTTGAAGACCCAGTACTTC,CASSPGQGPLLKTQYF
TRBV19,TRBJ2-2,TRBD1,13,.,TGTGCCAGTAGTTCCGGACAGGGCGGGGAGCTGTTTTTT,CASSSGQGGELFF
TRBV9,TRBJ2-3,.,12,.,TGTGCCAGCAGCGTTAGTAGCCATACGCAGTATTTT,CASSVSSHTQYF
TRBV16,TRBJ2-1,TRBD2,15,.,TGTGCCAGCAGCCAATGGCTAGCGGGAGCTGGTGAGCAGTTCTTC,CASSQWLAGAGEQFF
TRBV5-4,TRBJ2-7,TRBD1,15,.,TGTGCCAGCAGCTTGGGGACAGGGGATATCTACGAGCAGTACTTC,CASSLGTGDIYEQYF
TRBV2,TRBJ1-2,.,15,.,TGTGCCAGCAGTGGGGCGCCGGGGTCTTACTATGGCTACACCTTC,CASSGAPGSYYGYTF
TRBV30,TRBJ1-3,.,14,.,TGTGCCTGGAACCTAGGGGTGGCTGGAAACACCATATATTTT,CAWNLGVAGNTIYF
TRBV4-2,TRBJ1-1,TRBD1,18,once,TGTGCCAGCAGCCAAGAACCCAGGACAGGGGGCTTGAACACTGAAGCTTTCTTT,CASSQEPRTGGLNTEAFF
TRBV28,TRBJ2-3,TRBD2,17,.,TGTGCCAGCAGTTACCGACTGACTAGCACTAGCACAGATACGCAGTATTTT,CASSYRLTSTSTDTQYF
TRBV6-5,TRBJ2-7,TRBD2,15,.,TGTGCCAGCAGTTATATAGCGGGGGGACCCTACGAGCAGTACTTC,CASSYIAGGPYEQYF
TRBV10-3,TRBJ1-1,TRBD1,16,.,TGTGCCATCAGTGATACGCCAGGGGGTTCGAACACTGAAGCTTTCTTT,CAISDTPGGSNTEAFF
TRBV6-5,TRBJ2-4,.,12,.,TGTGCCAGCAGACCCGTGCGGGGCCTTCAGTACTTC,CASRPVRGLQYF
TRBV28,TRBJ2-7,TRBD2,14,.,TGTGCCAGCAGTTTGTGGCTAGCGGGACTCGGGCAGTACTTC,CASSLWLAGLGQYF
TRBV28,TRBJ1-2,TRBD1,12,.,TGTGCCCTCCAGGACAGGACCTATGGCTACACCTTC,CALQDRTYGYTF
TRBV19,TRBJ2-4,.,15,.,TGTGCCAGTAGTTCATTCGGGGTAGCCAACGACATTCAGTACTTC,CASSSFGVANDIQYF
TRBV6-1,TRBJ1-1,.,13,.,TGTGCCAGCAGTGAAATCAGCGTGACTGAAGCTTTCTTT,CASSEISVTEAFF
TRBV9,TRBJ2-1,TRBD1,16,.,TGTGCCAGCAGCGTAGCCGGGACAGGGGGCTACAATGAGCAGTTCTTC,CASSVAGTGGYNEQFF
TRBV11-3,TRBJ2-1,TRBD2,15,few,TGTGCCAGCAGCTTAGAACTAGCGGTCTACAATGAGCAGTTCTTC,CASSLELAVYNEQFF
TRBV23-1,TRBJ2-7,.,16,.,TGCGCCAGCTCAATGCACCCGGGGAGGTTCTCCTACGAGCAGTACTTC,CASSMHPGRFSYEQYF
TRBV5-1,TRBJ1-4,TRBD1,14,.,TGCGCCAGCAGCCTCGGACAGGCCGATGAAAAACTGTTTTTT,CASSLGQADEKLFF
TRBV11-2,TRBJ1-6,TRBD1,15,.,TGTGCCAGCAGCTTAGGGGTGACAGGGCTCTCACCCCTCCACTTT,CASSLGVTGLSPLHF
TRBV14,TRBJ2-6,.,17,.,TGTGCCAGCAGCCAGCCGCACAGGGCGTCTGGGGCCAACGTCCTGACTTTC,CASSQPHRASGANVLTF
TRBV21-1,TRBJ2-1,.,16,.,TGTGCCAGCAGCAAAGGTAAGGGGGCTTTCTACAATGAGCAGTTCTTC,CASSKGKGAFYNEQFF
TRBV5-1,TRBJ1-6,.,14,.,TGCGCCAGCAGCTTCTCAGGGGATAATTCACCCCTCCACTTT,CASSFSGDNSPLHF
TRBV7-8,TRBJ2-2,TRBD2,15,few,TGTGCCAGCAGCACTGCGGGGGAGAACACCGGGGAGCTGTTTTTT,CASSTAGENTGELFF
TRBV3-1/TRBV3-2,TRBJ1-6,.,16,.,TGTGCCAGCAGCCCCATGGGGCAGGGGACTAATTCACCCCTCCACTTT,CASSPMGQGTNSPLHF
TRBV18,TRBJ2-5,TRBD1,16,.,TGTGCCAGCTCACCAATGGGACAGGGGGCCCGAGAGACCCAGTACTTC,CASSPMGQGARETQYF
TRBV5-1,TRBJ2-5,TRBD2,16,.,TGCGCCAGCAGCTTGAATGCGGGGGGCCCGGGGGCGACCCAGTACTTC,CASSLNAGGPGATQYF
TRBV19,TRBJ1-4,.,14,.,TGTGCCAGTAGGTGGGGCCCAACTAATGAAAAACTGTTTTTT,CASRWGPTNEKLFF
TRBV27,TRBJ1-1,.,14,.,TGTGCCAGCAGCCTTCTCAGGGGGAACACTGAAGCTTTCTTT,CASSLLRGNTEAFF
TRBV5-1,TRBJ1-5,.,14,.,TGCGCCAGCAGCTTGTATCAGGGATATCAGCCCCAGCATTTT,CASSLYQGYQPQHF
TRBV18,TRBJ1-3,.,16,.,TGTGCCAGCTCACCACTTATATCTTACTCTGGAAACACCATATATTTT,CASSPLISYSGNTIYF
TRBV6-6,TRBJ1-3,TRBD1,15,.,TGTGCCAGCAGTACGCGACAGGGCCACAGAAACACCATATATTTT,CASSTRQGHRNTIYF
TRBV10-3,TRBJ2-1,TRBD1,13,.,TGTGCCATAAAAGACAGGGTGGTCAATGAGCAGTTCTTC,CAIKDRVVNEQFF
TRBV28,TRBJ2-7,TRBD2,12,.,TGTGCCAGCAGTTTGGGGGGGTCCGAGCAGTACTTC,CASSLGGSEQYF
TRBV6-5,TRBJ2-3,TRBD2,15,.,TGTGCCAGCAAGGGTACTAGCGGGCGCACAGATACGCAGTATTTT,CASKGTSGRTDTQYF
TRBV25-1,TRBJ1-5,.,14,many,TGTGCCAGCAGTGACGGAGGGAGCAATCAGCCCCAGCATTTT,CASSDGGSNQPQHF